This T cell receptor beta chain was profiled in a study of radiation and T cells in renal cell carcinoma. The V gene end was trimmed by 0 bases and the J gene end by 3 bases; junction bases not matched to a gene: 1. The germline gives CDR1 LGHNA, CDR2 YSLEER. The CDR3 runs 15 residues. Time point in this sample: blood 4 weeks post-SBRT, at nephrectomy. Treatment: 15 Gy SBRT to primary tumor, nephrectomy 4 weeks later. The protocol was immunoSEQ multiplex PCR, while the TCRdb copy is restricted to in-frame clones and leaves out a portion. The sample has 120,000 to 150,000 clones, about 88% seen once. This material consisted of blood, taken from a patient whose treatment included radiotherapy and nephrectomy. This clonotype was obtained from a woman between 45 and 65 years old with renal cell carcinoma. The chain carries TRBV4-3 and TRBJ2-5; 10 bases match TRBD2. CDR3 protein: CASSQDLAGEETQYF. The CDR3 DNA follows: TGCGCCAGCAGCCAAGACCTAGCGGGAGAAGAGACCCAGTACTTC.